This T cell receptor (beta chain) was profiled in a study of T cell repertoires in cytomegalovirus infection. TCRdb redid the calling of the reads with MiXCR, one entry per CDR3 protein. The data show roughly 80,000 distinct CDR3 sequences, roughly 40% seen once. This clonotype was observed a few times. The target antigen is unknown. V dropped 1 base and J dropped 0 bases, with 6 bases sitting between them. Germline CDR1 SGHVS, CDR2 FNYEAQ. CDR3 length: 15 amino acids. Here the sequenced sample was CD8+ T cells from cultured PBMCs, taken from culture after CMV antigen stimulation. The clonotype originates from a human donor in good health (CMV status not recorded). Some clones in this sample may be carry-over from other donors' samples. The chain has TRBV7-6 and TRBJ2-2, with D possibly being TRBD1 (5 bases). Here the CDR3 reads CASSLGQSNTGELFF. The DNA for the CDR3 is TGTGCCAGCAGCTTAGGACAGTCGAACACCGGGGAGCTGTTTTTT.